These 18 T cell receptor beta chains were all obtained from the same sample, sequenced in a study of CD8 T cells in ankylosing spondylitis. Study-wide findings and caveats: A TCR beta motif of seven or eight highly homologous variants appeared characteristic of ankylosing spondylitis blood.

TCRdb re-derived calls from the 5' RACE reads in MiXCR, one entry per CDR3 protein. The sample carries 300,000 to 400,000 distinct CDR3 sequences, about 20% recorded once. For these TCRs, the target antigens are not known. The sequencing input was blood, either unsorted or a sorted T cell fraction (not recorded which). The origin of the receptors is a male donor with ankylosing spondylitis.

The table lists this clonotype with a few counts. The chain is built from TRBV12-3 or TRBV12-4 and TRBJ1-5; the D is unclear. CDR3 length equals 14 residues. V lost 3 bases to trimming and J lost 4 bases, with 10 bases between them. This CDR3 reads CASSFGPSNQPQHF. CDR3 DNA: TGTGCCAGCAGTTTCGGCCCCTCAAATCAGCCCCAGCATTTT.

The chain is built from TRBV7-2 and TRBJ1-6; TRBD1 is a possible D gene (6 bases). The CDR3 has 16 amino acids. Between the trimmed V and J ends, which lost 2 bases and 9 bases, there was a span of 17 bases. Looked up from germline, CDR1 is SGHTA and CDR2 is FQGNSA. In DNA, the CDR3 is TGTGCCAGCAGCTTACCCGGCGGGGGCGGAGGTTCACCCCTCCACTTT. This translates into CASSLPGGGGGSPLHF.

The chain carries TRBV5-1 and TRBJ2-5; TRBD2 matches 13 bases. CDR1 and CDR2 from the germline V gene are SGHRS and YFSETQ. V shed 4 bases and J 3 bases; nucleotides not matched to a gene: 3. This CDR3 is 15 amino acids long. Written as DNA, the CDR3 is TGCGCCAGCAGCGAAACTAGCGGGAGGGAAGAGACCCAGTACTTC. Amino acids: CASSETSGREETQYF.

This chain connects TRBV5-1 to TRBJ2-3, with 13 positions matching TRBD2. V trimming: 3 bases; J trimming: 4 bases; junction bases outside the gene matches: 5. Germline V gene lookup returns CDR1 SGHRS and CDR2 YFSETQ. CDR3 length equals 16 residues. As DNA, the CDR3 is TGCGCCAGCAGCTGGAGGACTAGCGGGAGTGCAGATACGCAGTATTTT. Protein sequence: CASSWRTSGSADTQYF.

This clonotype has just a few counts. The V gene is TRBV27, the J gene TRBJ2-1; a weak D match, TRBD2 (7 bases). Trimming shortened V by 6 bases and J by 8 bases, and 32 bases separated the two germline ends. Germline CDR1 and CDR2: MNHEY and SMNVEV (reference sequence). CDR3 length equals 19 residues. In DNA form, the CDR3 reads TGTGCCAGCAGACCTGACAGGTCGGGGTGGGAGGGCCTTAGGGATGAGCAGTTCTTC. This encodes CASRPDRSGWEGLRDEQFF.

This clonotype was seen a handful of times. Mismatch with germline at one junction end may stem from a read error. V usage is TRBV5-1 and J usage is TRBJ1-6, with 9 bases lining up with TRBD1. The germline CDR1 and CDR2 sequences are SGHRS and YFSETQ. This CDR3 comprises 15 residues. The CDR3 sequence: CASSLAGTGRSPLHF. Here the CDR3 DNA reads TGTGCCAGCAGCTTAGCGGGGACAGGGAGATCACCCCTCCACTTT.

This clonotype turned up a few times. The chain recombines TRBV27 with TRBJ2-3, with TRBD2 matching over 12 bases. After removal of 5 bases from V and 1 base from J, the junction contained 7 bases not matched to a gene. Germline CDR1 is MNHEY and CDR2 is SMNVEV (reference sequence). CDR3 size: 17 residues. CDR3 DNA: TGTGCCAGCAGTCAGCCGACTAGCGGGAGCCGCACAGATACGCAGTATTTT. Encoded protein: CASSQPTSGSRTDTQYF.

This clonotype came up a few times. The J gene is TRBJ2-7, the V gene TRBV24-1; D might be TRBD1 (5 bases). CDR1 and CDR2 (germline): KGHDR, SFDVKD. The CDR3 consists of 14 residues. Trimming shortened V by 9 bases and J by 3 bases, and 17 bases separated the two germline ends. This CDR3 reads CATLTRQIYYEQYF. In DNA form, the CDR3 reads TGTGCCACCCTTACCCGACAGATATACTACGAGCAGTACTTC.

This clonotype was observed many times. The gene calls are TRBV6-5 and TRBJ1-1; no clear D. With 2 bases removed from V and 6 bases from J, the gap between germline ends came to 10 bases. The CDR3 sequence is 13 residues long. Germline lookup yields CDR1 MNHEY and CDR2 SVGAGI. The DNA for the CDR3 is TGTGCCAGCAGTTACAGAAGTTACGCTGAAGCTTTCTTT. Encoded protein: CASSYRSYAEAFF.

This clonotype was observed a handful of times. J is TRBJ2-5 and V is TRBV29-1, with D possibly matching TRBD1 (6 bases). V was shortened by 1 base and J by 0 bases, with 12 bases between the two germline ends. The CDR3 length is 15 residues. Germline V CDR1 and CDR2: SQVTM, ANQGSEA. The CDR3 protein is CSVEGQAPYQETQYF. The DNA for the CDR3 is TGCAGCGTTGAAGGACAGGCGCCGTACCAAGAGACCCAGTACTTC.

This clonotype showed up many times. The J gene is TRBJ2-2, the V gene TRBV29-1; TRBD2 matches at 14 bases. Germline V gene sequence: CDR1 SQVTM, CDR2 ANQGSEA. V lost 6 bases and J lost 6; bases outside the gene matches: 9. The CDR3 spans 16 residues. This CDR3 reads CSVSTGTSGSPGELFF. The CDR3 DNA is TGCAGCGTATCTACCGGGACTAGCGGGAGTCCCGGGGAGCTGTTTTTT.

The chain carries TRBV24-1 and TRBJ2-7; 7 bases are shared with TRBD1. The trim removed 4 bases at V and 3 bases at J, leaving 8 bases unmatched. The CDR3 extends over 15 amino acids. In germline, CDR1 is KGHDR, CDR2 SFDVKD. This CDR3 is CATSEPRGGIYEQYF. CDR3 in DNA: TGTGCCACCAGTGAACCGAGAGGGGGCATCTACGAGCAGTACTTC.

The chain joins TRBV27 to TRBJ1-2; D is uncertain. CDR1 is MNHEY, CDR2 SMNVEV, per germline (reference sequence). The CDR3 is 15 amino acids. V was shortened by 6 bases and J by 4 bases, with 18 bases between the two germline ends. CDR3 region: CASSFPTRETYGYTF. Written as DNA, the CDR3 is TGTGCCAGCAGCTTCCCGACCCGCGAAACCTATGGCTACACCTTC.

The chain recombines TRBV9 with TRBJ1-6; the match to TRBD1 covers 7 bases. Trimming cost V 1 base and J 7 bases; bases outside gene matches: 2. The length of the CDR3 is 14 residues. CDR1 and CDR2 from the germline V gene are SGDLS and YYNGEE. The CDR3 loop reads CASSVRQGNSPLHF. CDR3 DNA: TGTGCCAGCAGCGTACGACAGGGAAATTCACCCCTCCACTTT. Filled out from reference TRBV9 and TRBJ1-6, the complete variable domain reads DSGVTQTPKHLITATGQRVTLRCSPRSGDLSVYWYQQSLDQGLQFLIQYYNGEERAKGNILERFSAQQFPDLHSELNLSSLELGDSALYFCASSVRQGNSPLHFGNGTRLTVT.

This clonotype occurred a few times. The gene calls are TRBV5-1 and TRBJ2-3; D is perhaps TRBD1 (6 bases). V lost 3 bases to trimming and J lost 0 bases, with 14 bases between them. The germline V gene encodes CDR1 SGHRS and CDR2 YFSETQ. The CDR3 has 16 residues. The CDR3 sequence is CASSSEDRKSTDTQYF. DNA of the CDR3: TGCGCCAGCAGCTCCGAAGACAGGAAAAGCACAGATACGCAGTATTTT.

V and J are TRBV7-9 and TRBJ2-5; no clear D. The CDR3 sequence is 14 residues long. Between the trimmed V and J ends, which lost 2 bases and 2 bases, there was a span of 9 bases. Germline lookup yields CDR1 SEHNR and CDR2 FQNEAQ (reference sequence). CDR3 residues: CASSLRAAQETQYF. The CDR3 coding sequence is TGTGCCAGCAGCTTACGGGCGGCACAAGAGACCCAGTACTTC.

This chain's CDR3 is CAIRGTGYGYTF. The DNA of the CDR3 is TGTGCCATCAGGGGGACAGGCTATGGCTACACCTTC. The chain links TRBV10-3 to TRBJ1-2; 8 bases match TRBD1. The germline CDR1 and CDR2 sequences are ENHRY and SYGVKD. The CDR3 contains 12 residues. V shed 6 bases and J 4 bases; nucleotides not matched to a gene: 1.

This clonotype was seen once. The chain joins TRBV6-5 to TRBJ1-2; D remains ambiguous. The CDR3 length is 15 residues. CDR1 MNHEY and CDR2 SVGAGI come from the germline V gene. Trimming left V 1 base short and J 0 bases short, with 9 bases between. The CDR3, as DNA: TGTGCCAGCAGTTACTGGGCGGGTTCTAACTATGGCTACACCTTC. Translating it yields CASSYWAGSNYGYTF.